This record concerns one TCR beta chain sequence. Its antigen is still unknown. The data belong to a study of shared clonotypes between healthy human individuals. The study's findings and limits: Sharing across several donors was seen in 4.5% to 5.5% of naive CD4 clonotypes.

This CDR3 is 14 amino acids long. The V end was cut by 0 bases, the J end by 0 bases, with 4 bases between. CDR1 and CDR2 from the germline V gene are SGHTA and FQGTGA. Replicate PCRs for sorted subsets used approximately 220 ng DNA; this equaled 25,000 to 35,000 T cell genomes. TCRdb's table, derived via immunoSEQ multiplex PCR, lists solely in-frame clones and lacks some. This table holds about 1.4 million clones, roughly 96% found once. The TCR was taken from a young man in good health. Sequenced input: naive CD4+ T cells sorted from blood. The sample's subset: CD45RA+ positively selected. The chain links TRBV7-3 to TRBJ2-3; no clear D. As DNA, the CDR3 is TGTGCCAGCAGCTTAACACCTAGCACAGATACGCAGTATTTT. Translated, it gives CASSLTPSTDTQYF. The full variable domain, its missing parts supplied by reference TRBV7-3 and TRBJ2-3, is GAGVSQTPSNKVTEKGKYVELRCDPISGHTALYWYRQSLGQGPEFLIYFQGTGAADDSGLPNDRFFAVRPEGSVSTLKIQRTERGDSAVYLCASSLTPSTDTQYFGPGTRLTVL.